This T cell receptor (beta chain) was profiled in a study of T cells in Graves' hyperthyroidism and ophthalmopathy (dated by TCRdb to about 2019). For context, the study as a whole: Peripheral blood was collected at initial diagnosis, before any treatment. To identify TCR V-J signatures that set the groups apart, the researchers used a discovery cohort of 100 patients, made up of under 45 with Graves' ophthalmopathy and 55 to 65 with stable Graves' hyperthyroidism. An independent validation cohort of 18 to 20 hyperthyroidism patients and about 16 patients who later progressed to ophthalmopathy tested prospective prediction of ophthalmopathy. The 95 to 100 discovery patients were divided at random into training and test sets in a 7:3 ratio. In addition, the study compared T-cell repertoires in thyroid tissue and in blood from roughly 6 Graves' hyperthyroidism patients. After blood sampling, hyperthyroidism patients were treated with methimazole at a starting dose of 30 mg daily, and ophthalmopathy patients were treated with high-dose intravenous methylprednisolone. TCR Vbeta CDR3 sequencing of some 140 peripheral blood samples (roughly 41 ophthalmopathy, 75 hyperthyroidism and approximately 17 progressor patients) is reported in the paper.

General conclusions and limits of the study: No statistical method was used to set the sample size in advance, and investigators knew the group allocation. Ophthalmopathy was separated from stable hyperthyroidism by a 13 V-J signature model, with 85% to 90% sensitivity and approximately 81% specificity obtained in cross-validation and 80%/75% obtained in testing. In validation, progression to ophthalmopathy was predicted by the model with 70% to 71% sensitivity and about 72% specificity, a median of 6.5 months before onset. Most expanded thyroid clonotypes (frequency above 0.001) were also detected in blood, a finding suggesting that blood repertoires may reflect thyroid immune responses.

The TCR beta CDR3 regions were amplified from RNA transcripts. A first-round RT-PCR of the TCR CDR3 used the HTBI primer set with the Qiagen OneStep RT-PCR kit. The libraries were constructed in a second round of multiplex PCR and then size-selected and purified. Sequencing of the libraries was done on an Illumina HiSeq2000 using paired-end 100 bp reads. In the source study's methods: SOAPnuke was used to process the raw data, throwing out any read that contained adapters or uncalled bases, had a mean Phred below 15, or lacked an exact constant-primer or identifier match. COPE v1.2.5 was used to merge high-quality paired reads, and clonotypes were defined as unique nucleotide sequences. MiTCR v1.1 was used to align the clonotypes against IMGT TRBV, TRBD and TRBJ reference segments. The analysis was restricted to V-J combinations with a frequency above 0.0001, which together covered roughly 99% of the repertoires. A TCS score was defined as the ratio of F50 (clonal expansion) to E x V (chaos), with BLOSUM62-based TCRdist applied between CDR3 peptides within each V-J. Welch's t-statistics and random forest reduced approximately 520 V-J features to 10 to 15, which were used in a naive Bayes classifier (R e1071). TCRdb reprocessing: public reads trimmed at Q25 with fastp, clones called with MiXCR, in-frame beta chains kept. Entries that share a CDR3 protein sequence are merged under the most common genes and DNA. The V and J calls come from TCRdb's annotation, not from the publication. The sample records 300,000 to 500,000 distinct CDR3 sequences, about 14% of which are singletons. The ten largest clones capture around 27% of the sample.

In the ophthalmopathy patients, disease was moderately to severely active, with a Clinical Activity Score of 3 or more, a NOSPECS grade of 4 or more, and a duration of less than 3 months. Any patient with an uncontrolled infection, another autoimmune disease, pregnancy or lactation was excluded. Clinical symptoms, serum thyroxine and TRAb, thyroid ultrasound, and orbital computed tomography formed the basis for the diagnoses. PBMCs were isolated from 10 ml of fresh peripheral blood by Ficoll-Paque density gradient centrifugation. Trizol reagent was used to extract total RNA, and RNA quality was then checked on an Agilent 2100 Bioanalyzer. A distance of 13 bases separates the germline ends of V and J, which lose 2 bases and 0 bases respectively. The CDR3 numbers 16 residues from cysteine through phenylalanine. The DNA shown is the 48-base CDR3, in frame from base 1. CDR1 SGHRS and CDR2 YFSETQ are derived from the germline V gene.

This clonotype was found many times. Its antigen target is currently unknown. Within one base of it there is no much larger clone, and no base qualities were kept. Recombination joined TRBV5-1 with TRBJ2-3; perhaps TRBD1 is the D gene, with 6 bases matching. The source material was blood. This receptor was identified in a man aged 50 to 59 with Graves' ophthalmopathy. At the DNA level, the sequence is TGCGCCAGCAGCTTCGAGACAGGCATGAGCACAGATACGCAGTATTTT. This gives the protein CASSFETGMSTDTQYF.